The source of this TCR beta chain is a study of blood T cell repertoires in COVID-19. Background on the study: Sites across the United States, Italy and Spain contributed samples from acute and convalescent COVID-19. The cDNA or gDNA used as material had been derived from T cells, B-cell-depleted T cells, or PBMCs.

V was trimmed by 3 bases and J by 4 bases, leaving 6 bases between them. This CDR3 is 13 amino acids long. CDR1 SNHLY and CDR2 FYNNEI come from the germline V gene. This clone was observed a handful of times. In the authors' workflow: Amplifying reference gene primers gave estimates of nucleated cell counts. Produced via immunoSEQ multiplex PCR; TCRdb's table is partial and in-frame only. The V and J calls and clone size were taken over from that table, and D and trimming were inferred from the DNA. The sample lists fewer than 35,000 clones; 70% to 85% were seen once. The chain joins TRBV2 to TRBJ1-4, with D perhaps matching TRBD1 (5 bases). The receptor comes from a man older than 75 with active or convalescent COVID-19. What was sequenced was peripheral blood. CDR3 residues: CASSDRGNEKLFF. Here the CDR3 DNA reads TGTGCCAGCAGTGATAGGGGTAATGAAAAACTGTTTTTT.